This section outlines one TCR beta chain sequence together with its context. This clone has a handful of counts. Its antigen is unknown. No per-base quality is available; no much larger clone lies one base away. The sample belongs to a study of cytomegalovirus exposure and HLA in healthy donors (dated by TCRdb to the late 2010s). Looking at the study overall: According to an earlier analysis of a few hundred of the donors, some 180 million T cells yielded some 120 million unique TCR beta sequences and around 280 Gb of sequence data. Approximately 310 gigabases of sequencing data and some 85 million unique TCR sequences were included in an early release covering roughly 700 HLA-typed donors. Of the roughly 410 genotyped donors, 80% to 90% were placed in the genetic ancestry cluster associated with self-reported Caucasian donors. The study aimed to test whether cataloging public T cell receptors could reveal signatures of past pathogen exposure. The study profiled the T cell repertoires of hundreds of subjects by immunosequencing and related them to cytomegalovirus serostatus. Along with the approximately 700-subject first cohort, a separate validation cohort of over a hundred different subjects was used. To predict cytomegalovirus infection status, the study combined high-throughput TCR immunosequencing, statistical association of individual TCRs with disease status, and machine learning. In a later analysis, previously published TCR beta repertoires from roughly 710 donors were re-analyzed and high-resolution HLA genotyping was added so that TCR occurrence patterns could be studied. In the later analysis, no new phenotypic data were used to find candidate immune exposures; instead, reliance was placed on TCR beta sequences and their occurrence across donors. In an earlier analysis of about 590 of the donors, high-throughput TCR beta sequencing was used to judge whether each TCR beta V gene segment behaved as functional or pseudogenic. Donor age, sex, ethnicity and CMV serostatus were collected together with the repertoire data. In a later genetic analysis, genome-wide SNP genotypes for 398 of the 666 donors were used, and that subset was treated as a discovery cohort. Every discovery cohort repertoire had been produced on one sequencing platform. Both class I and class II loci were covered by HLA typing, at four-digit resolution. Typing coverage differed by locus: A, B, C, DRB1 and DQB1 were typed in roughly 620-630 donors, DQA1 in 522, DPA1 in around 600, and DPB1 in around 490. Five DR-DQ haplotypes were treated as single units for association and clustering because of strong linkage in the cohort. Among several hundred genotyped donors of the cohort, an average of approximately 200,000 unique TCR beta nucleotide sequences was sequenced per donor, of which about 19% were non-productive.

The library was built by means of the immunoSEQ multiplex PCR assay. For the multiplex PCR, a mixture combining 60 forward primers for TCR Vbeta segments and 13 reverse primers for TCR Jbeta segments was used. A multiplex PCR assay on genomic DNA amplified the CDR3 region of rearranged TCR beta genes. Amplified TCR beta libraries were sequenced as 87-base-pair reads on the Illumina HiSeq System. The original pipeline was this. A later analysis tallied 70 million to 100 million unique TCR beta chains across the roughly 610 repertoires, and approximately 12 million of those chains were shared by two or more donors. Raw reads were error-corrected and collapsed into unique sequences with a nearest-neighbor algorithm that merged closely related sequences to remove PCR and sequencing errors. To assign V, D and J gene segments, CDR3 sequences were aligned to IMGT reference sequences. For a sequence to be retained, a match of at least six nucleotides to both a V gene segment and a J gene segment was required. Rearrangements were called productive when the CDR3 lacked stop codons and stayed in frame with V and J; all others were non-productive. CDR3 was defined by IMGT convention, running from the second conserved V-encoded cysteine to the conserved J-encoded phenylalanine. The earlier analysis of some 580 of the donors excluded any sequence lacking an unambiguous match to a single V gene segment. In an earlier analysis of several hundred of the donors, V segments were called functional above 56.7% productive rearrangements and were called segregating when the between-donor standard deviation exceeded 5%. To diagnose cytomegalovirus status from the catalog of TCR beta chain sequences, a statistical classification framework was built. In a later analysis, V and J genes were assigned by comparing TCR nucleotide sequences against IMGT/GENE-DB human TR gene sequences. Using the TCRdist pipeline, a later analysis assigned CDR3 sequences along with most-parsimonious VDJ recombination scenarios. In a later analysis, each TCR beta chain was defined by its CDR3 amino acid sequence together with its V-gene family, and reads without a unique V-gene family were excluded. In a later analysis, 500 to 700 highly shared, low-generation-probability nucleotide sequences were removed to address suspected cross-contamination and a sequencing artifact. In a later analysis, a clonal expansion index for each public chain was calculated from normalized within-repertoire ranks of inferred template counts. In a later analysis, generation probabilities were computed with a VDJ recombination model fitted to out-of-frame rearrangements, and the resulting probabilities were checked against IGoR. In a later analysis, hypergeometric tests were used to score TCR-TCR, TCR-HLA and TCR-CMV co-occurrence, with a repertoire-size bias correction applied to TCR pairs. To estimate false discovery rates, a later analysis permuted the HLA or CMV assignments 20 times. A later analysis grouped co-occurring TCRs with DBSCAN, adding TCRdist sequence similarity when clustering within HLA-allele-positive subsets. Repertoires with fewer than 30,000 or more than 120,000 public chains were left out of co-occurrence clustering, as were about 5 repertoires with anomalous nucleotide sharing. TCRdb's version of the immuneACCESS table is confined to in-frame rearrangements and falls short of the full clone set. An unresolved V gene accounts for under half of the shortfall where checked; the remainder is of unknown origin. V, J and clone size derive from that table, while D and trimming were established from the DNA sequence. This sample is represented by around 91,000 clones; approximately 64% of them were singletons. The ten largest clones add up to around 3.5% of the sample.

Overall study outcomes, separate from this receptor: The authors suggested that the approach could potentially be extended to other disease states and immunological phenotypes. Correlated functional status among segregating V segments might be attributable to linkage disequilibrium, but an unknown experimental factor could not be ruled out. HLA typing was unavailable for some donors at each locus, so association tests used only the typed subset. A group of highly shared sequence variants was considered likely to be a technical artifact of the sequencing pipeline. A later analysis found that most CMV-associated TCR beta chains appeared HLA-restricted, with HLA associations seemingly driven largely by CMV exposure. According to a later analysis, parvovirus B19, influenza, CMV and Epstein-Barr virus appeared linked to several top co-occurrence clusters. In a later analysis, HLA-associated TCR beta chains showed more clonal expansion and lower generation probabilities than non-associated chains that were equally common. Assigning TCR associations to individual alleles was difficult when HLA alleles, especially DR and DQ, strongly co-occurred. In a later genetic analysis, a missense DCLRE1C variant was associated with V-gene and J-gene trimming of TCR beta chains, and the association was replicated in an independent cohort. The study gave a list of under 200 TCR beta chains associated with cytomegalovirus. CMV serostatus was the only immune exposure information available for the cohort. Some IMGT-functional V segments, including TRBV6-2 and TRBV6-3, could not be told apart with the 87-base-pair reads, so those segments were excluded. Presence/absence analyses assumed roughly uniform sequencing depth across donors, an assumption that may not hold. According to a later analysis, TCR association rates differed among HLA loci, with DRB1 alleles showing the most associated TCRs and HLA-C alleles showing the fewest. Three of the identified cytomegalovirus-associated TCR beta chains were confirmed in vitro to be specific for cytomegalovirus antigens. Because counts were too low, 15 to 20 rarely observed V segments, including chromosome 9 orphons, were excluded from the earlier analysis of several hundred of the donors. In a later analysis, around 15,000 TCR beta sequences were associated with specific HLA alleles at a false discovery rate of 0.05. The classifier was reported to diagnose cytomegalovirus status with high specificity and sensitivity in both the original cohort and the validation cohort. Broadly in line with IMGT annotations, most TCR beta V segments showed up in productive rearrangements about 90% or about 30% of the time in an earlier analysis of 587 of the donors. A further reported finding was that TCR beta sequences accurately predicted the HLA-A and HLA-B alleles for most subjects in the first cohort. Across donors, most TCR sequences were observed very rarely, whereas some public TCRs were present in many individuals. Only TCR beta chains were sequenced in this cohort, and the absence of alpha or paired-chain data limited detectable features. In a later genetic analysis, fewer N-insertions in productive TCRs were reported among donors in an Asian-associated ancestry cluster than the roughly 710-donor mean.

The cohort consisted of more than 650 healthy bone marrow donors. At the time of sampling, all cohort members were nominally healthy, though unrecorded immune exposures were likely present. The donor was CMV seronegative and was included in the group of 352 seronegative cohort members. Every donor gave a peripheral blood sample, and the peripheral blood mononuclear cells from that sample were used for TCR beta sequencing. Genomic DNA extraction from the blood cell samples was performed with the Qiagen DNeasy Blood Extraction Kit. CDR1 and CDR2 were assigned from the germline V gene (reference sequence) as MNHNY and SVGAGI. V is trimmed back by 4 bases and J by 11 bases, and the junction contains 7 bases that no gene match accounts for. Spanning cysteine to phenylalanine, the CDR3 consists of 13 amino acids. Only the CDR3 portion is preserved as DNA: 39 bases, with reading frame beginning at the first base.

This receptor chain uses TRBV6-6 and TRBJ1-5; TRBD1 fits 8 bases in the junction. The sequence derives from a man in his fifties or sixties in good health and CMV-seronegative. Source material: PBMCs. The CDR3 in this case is CASSSDRASAQHF. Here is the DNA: TGTGCCAGCAGTTCGGACAGGGCTTCGGCCCAGCATTTT.